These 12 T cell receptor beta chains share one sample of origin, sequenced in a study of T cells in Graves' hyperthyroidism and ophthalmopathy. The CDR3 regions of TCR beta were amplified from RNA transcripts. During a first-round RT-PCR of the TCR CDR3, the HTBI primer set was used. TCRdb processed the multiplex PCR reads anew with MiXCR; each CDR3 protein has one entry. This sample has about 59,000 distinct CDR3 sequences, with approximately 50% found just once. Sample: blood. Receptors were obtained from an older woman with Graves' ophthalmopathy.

In nucleotides, the CDR3 is TGTGCCAGCAGTGAGGTTAGCGGGGGGGTGCAGTATTTT. Its protein product is CASSEVSGGVQYF. The V and J genes are TRBV2 and TRBJ2-3, with TRBD2 matching over 11 bases. The CDR3 covers 13 residues. Germline V gives CDR1 SNHLY, CDR2 FYNNEI. The V segment lost 3 bases and the J segment 11 bases; nucleotides outside the gene matches: 4.

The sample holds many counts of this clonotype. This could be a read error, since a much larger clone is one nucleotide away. This CDR3 is CATSDPGTGATGELFF. CDR3 nucleotide sequence: TGTGCCACCAGTGACCCCGGGACAGGGGCCACCGGGGAGCTGTTTTTT. The gene calls are TRBV24-1 and TRBJ2-2, with 10 bases fitting TRBD1. J was trimmed by 4 bases and V by 4 bases; bases with no gene match: 5. The germline gives CDR1 KGHDR, CDR2 SFDVKD. The CDR3 runs to 16 residues.

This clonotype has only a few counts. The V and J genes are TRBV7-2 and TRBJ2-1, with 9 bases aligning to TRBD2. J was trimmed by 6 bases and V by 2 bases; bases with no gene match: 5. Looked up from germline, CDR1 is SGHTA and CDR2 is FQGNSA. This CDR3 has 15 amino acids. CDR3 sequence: CASSLFGTSSNEQFF. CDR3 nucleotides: TGTGCCAGCAGCTTATTTGGGACTAGCAGCAATGAGCAGTTCTTC.

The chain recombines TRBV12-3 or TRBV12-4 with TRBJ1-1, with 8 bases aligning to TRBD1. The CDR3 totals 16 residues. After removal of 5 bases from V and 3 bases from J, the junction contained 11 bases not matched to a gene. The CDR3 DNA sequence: TGTGCCAGCAGTACTACCGGGACAGGTAAATACACTGAAGCTTTCTTT. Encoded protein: CASSTTGTGKYTEAFF.

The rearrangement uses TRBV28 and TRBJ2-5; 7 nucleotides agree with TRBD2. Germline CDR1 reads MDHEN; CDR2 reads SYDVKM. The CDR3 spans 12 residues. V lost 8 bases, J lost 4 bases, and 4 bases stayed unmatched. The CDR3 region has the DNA TGTGCCAGCCTTGGGGGGGGAGAGACCCAGTACTTC. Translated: CASLGGGETQYF.

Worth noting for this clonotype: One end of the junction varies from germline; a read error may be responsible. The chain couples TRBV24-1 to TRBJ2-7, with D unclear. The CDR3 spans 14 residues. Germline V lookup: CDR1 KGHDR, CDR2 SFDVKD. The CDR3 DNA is TGTGCTACCAGTGATACTTCTTGGGCGGACGAGCAGTACTTC. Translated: CATSDTSWADEQYF.

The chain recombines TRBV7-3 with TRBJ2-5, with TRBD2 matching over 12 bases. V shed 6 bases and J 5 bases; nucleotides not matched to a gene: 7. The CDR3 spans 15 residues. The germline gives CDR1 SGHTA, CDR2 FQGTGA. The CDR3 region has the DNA TGTGCCAGCAGTTCCCGACTAGCGGGAGAGGAGACCCAGTACTTC. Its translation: CASSSRLAGEETQYF. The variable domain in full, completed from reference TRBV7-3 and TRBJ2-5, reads GAGVSQTPSNKVTEKGKYVELRCDPISGHTALYWYRQSLGQGPEFLIYFQGTGAADDSGLPNDRFFAVRPEGSVSTLKIQRTERGDSAVYLCASSSRLAGEETQYFGPGTRLLVL.

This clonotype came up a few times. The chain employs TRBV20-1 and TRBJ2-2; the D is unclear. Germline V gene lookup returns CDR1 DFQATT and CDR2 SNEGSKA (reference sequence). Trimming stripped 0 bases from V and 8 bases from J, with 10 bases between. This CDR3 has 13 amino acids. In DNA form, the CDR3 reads TGCAGTGCTAGAGATCCCTCCCAGGGGGAGCTGTTTTTT. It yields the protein CSARDPSQGELFF.

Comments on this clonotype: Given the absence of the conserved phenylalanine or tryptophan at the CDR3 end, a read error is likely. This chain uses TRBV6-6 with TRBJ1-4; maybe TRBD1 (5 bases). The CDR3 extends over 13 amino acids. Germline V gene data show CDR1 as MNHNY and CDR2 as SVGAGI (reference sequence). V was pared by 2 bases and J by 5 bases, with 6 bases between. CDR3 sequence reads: CASSYGGNEKLFL. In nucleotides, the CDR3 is TGTGCCAGCAGTTACGGGGGGAATGAAAAACTGTTTCTT.

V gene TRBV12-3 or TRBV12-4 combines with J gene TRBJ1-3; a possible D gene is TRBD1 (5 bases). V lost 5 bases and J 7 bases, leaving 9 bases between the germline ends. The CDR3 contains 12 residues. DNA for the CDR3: TGTGCCAGCAGTCAGTACAGGAACACCATATATTTT. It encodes CASSQYRNTIYF.

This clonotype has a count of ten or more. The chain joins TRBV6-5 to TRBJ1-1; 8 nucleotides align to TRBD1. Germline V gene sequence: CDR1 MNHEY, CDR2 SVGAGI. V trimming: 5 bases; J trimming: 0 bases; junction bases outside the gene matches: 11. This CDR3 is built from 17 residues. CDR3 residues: CASSVSGTGYLNTEAFF. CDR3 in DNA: TGTGCCAGCAGTGTTTCCGGGACAGGCTATCTGAACACTGAAGCTTTCTTT.

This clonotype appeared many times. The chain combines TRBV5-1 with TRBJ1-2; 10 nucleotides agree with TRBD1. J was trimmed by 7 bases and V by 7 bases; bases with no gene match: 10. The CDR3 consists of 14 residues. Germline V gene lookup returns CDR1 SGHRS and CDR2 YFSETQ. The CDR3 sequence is CASCLGTGVPGYTF. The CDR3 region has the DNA TGCGCCAGCTGTCTAGGGACAGGGGTCCCTGGCTACACCTTC.